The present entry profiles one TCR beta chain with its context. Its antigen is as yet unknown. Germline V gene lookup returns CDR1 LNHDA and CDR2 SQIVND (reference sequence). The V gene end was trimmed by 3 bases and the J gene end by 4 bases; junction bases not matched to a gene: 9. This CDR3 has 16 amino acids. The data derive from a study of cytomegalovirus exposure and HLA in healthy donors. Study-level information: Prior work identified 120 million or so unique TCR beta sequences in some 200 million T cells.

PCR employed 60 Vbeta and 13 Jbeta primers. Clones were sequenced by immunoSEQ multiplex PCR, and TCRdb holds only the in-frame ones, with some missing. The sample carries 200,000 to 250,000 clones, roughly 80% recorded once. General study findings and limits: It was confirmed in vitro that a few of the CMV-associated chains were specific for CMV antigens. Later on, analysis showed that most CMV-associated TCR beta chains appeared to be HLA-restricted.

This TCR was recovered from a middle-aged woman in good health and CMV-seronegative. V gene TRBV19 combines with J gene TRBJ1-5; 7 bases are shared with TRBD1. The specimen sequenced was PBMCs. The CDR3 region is CASSMGDGTANQPQHF. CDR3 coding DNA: TGTGCCAGTAGTATGGGAGACGGGACAGCAAATCAGCCCCAGCATTTT.